A selection of T cell receptor beta chains follows, all from one sample in a study of blood T cell repertoires in COVID-19. Only in-frame clones appear in the TCRdb table, and some are missing; sequencing was by immunoSEQ multiplex PCR. The sample lists hundreds of thousands of clones; roughly 84% were seen once. The sequenced sample consisted of peripheral blood. These receptors came from a human donor in a cohort sampled during active COVID-19. Both conserved end residues are part of each CDR3. D genes are given only for firm matches. Clone size, where shown, is once, few, many, or a class for clones that have expanded.

NA	TRBV6-2/TRBV6-3	TRBJ1-2	NA	CASSYELSYYGYTF	TGTGCCAGCAGTTACGAGCTATCCTACTATGGCTACACCTTC
NA	TRBV9	TRBJ1-5	NA	CASSVGPGGDQPQHF	TGTGCCAGCAGCGTAGGGCCCGGGGGAGATCAGCCCCAGCATTTT
NA	TRBV9	TRBJ2-5	NA	CASSVEVRQETQYF	TGTGCCAGCAGCGTAGAAGTCAGACAAGAGACCCAGTACTTC
NA	TRBV6-5	TRBJ2-7	NA	CASSNTPGHLYEQYF	TGTGCCAGCAGCAACACTCCGGGACACCTCTACGAGCAGTACTTC
NA	TRBV6-5	TRBJ2-3	NA	CAALSPLRDTQYF	TGTGCCGCCTTAAGTCCCCTGAGGGATACGCAGTATTTT
NA	TRBV4-1	TRBJ2-3	once	CASSQDTVGVPDTQYF	TGCGCCAGCAGCCAAGATACAGTCGGGGTTCCCGATACGCAGTATTTT
NA	TRBV27	TRBJ1-2	once	CASSFLRGTYGYTF	TGTGCCAGCAGTTTTCTACGGGGAACCTATGGCTACACCTTC
NA	TRBV5-4	TRBJ1-2	NA	CASTIGTNYGYTF	TGTGCCAGCACTATCGGGACAAACTATGGCTACACCTTC
TRBD1	TRBV2	TRBJ2-7	NA	CASRRTGPYEQYF	TGTGCCAGCAGGAGGACAGGCCCGTACGAGCAGTACTTC
NA	TRBV11-1	TRBJ1-2	NA	CASSLDLSSYGYTF	TGTGCCAGCAGCTTAGATCTAAGTTCCTATGGCTACACCTTC
NA	TRBV15	TRBJ2-1	NA	CATSRDITGYYNEQFF	TGTGCCACCAGCAGAGATATAACAGGGTACTACAATGAGCAGTTCTTC
NA	TRBV19	TRBJ1-6	NA	CASSTQGTRDSPLHF	TGTGCCAGTAGTACCCAGGGGACCCGGGATTCACCCCTCCACTTT
NA	TRBV19	TRBJ2-1	NA	CASNPPGHYNEQFF	TGTGCCAGTAACCCCCCAGGACACTACAATGAGCAGTTCTTC
TRBD1	TRBV18	TRBJ2-7	NA	CASSPLTGDYEQYF	TGTGCCAGCTCACCACTAACAGGGGACTACGAGCAGTACTTC
NA	TRBV6-5	TRBJ2-5	NA	CASRPGERSQETQYF	TGTGCCAGCAGGCCGGGCGAGCGGTCCCAAGAGACCCAGTACTTC
NA	TRBV6-6	TRBJ1-4	NA	CASTGGLATNEKLFF	TGTGCCAGCACGGGAGGTCTTGCAACTAATGAAAAACTGTTTTTT
NA	TRBV7-9	TRBJ2-4	NA	CASSLGGTRGIQYF	TGTGCCAGCAGCTTAGGGGGGACAAGGGGCATTCAGTACTTC
NA	TRBV28	TRBJ1-2	NA	CASSLPGSYGYTF	TGTGCCAGCAGTTTACCCGGGAGCTATGGCTACACCTTC
TRBD2	TRBV7-9	TRBJ2-7	NA	CASSLAGTSGAYEQYF	TGTGCCAGCAGCTTGGCCGGGACTAGCGGAGCCTACGAGCAGTACTTC
NA	TRBV15	TRBJ2-5	NA	CATSLRGGETQYF	TGTGCCACCAGCCTTCGGGGTGGAGAGACCCAGTACTTC
NA	TRBV7-9	TRBJ2-3	NA	CASSLAHSTDTQYF	TGTGCCAGCAGCTTAGCCCATAGCACAGATACGCAGTATTTT
TRBD1	TRBV5-1	TRBJ1-5	few	CASSLEGTGVSGNQPQHF	TGCGCCAGCAGCTTGGAAGGGACAGGGGTTTCGGGCAATCAGCCCCAGCATTTT
NA	TRBV19	TRBJ1-2	NA	CASAAPRANYGYTF	TGTGCCAGTGCTGCCCCCCGAGCTAACTATGGCTACACCTTC
NA	TRBV5-1	TRBJ1-2	NA	CASSSHRDDGYTF	TGCGCCAGCAGCTCCCACAGGGATGACGGCTACACCTTC
TRBD1	TRBV11-2	TRBJ1-1	NA	CASSPTQGAMTEAFF	TGTGCCAGCAGCCCCACACAGGGGGCCATGACTGAAGCTTTCTTT
TRBD2	TRBV5-1	TRBJ2-3	NA	CASSYSGVGTDTQYF	TGCGCCAGCAGCTATAGCGGGGTAGGGACAGATACGCAGTATTTT
NA	TRBV6-5	TRBJ1-1	NA	CASRDQGGANTEAFF	TGTGCCAGCAGGGACCAGGGAGGGGCGAACACTGAAGCTTTCTTT
NA	TRBV6-5	TRBJ2-3	NA	CASSWGQGTDTQYF	TGTGCCAGCAGTTGGGGACAAGGGACAGATACGCAGTATTTT
TRBD1	TRBV19	TRBJ1-2	NA	CASKIRDSGGNGYTF	TGTGCCAGTAAGATCCGGGACAGCGGTGGGAATGGCTACACCTTC
TRBD1	TRBV19	TRBJ1-1	NA	CASSTRGQGTNTEAFF	TGTGCCAGTAGTACCCGGGGACAGGGGACGAACACTGAAGCTTTCTTT
TRBD1	TRBV19	TRBJ1-4	NA	CASSPRQGGNEKLFF	TGTGCCAGTAGTCCGCGACAGGGGGGTAATGAAAAACTGTTTTTT
TRBD1	TRBV9	TRBJ1-2	NA	CASSFSDRGGYTF	TGTGCCAGCAGCTTCTCGGACAGGGGTGGCTACACCTTC
NA	TRBV3-1/TRBV3-2	TRBJ1-1	NA	CASSQFPVSMGATEAFF	TGTGCCAGCAGCCAGTTTCCTGTGTCTATGGGGGCCACTGAAGCTTTCTTT
TRBD1	TRBV11-2	TRBJ2-2	NA	CASSFDRAGELFF	TGTGCCAGCAGCTTCGACAGGGCCGGGGAGCTGTTTTTT
TRBD1	TRBV4-2	TRBJ1-6	NA	CASSQVEGAGNSPLHF	TGTGCCAGCAGCCAGGTAGAGGGGGCCGGGAATTCACCCCTCCACTTT
NA	TRBV6-4	TRBJ2-5	once	CASSSAAQETQYF	TGTGCCAGCAGTTCAGCGGCACAAGAGACCCAGTACTTC
TRBD1	TRBV9	TRBJ1-2	NA	CASSTTGLGFGYTF	TGTGCCAGCAGCACGACAGGGTTGGGGTTTGGCTACACCTTC
NA	TRBV5-1	TRBJ2-3	NA	CASSLDGQYTDTQYF	TGCGCCAGCAGCCTAGACGGACAGTACACAGATACGCAGTATTTT
TRBD2	TRBV5-4	TRBJ2-5	NA	CASSRSGGASETQYF	TGTGCCAGCAGCCGAAGCGGGGGGGCCTCAGAGACCCAGTACTTC
TRBD1	TRBV3-1/TRBV3-2	TRBJ1-2	many	CASSPLGQANYGYTF	TGTGCCAGCAGCCCCCTGGGACAGGCGAACTATGGCTACACCTTC
TRBD1	TRBV29-1	TRBJ2-7	NA	CSVGQVYEQYF	TGCAGCGTGGGACAGGTCTACGAGCAGTACTTC
NA	TRBV6-2/TRBV6-3	TRBJ1-2	NA	CASSDSVYGYTF	TGTGCCAGCAGCGACTCGGTCTATGGCTACACCTTC
NA	TRBV2	TRBJ1-3	NA	CASSLIRSGNTIYF	TGTGCCAGCAGTTTAATTCGCTCTGGAAACACCATATATTTT
TRBD1	TRBV28	TRBJ1-2	NA	CASRKQGEVYGYTF	TGTGCCAGCAGAAAACAGGGGGAAGTCTATGGCTACACCTTC
TRBD1	TRBV3-1/TRBV3-2	TRBJ1-1	once	CASSPWDRVRTEAFF	TGTGCCAGCAGCCCGTGGGACAGGGTTAGAACTGAAGCTTTCTTT
NA	TRBV28	TRBJ1-2	NA	CASSLWGQGGGYTF	TGTGCCAGCAGTTTATGGGGGCAGGGAGGCGGCTACACCTTC
NA	TRBV24-1	TRBJ2-3	NA	CATWGRDTQYF	TGTGCCACCTGGGGGCGTGATACGCAGTATTTT
NA	TRBV6-6	TRBJ2-7	NA	CASSYSGVEQYF	TGTGCCAGCAGTTACTCAGGGGTCGAGCAGTACTTC
TRBD2	TRBV4-2	TRBJ2-5	NA	CASSQELAGEETQYF	TGTGCCAGCAGCCAGGAACTAGCGGGAGAAGAGACCCAGTACTTC
NA	TRBV10-1	TRBJ2-5	NA	CASSESRGPQETQYF	TGCGCCAGCAGTGAGTCTAGGGGCCCCCAAGAGACCCAGTACTTC
TRBD2	TRBV5-1	TRBJ2-5	once	CASSPSLGAGGRVGETQYF	TGCGCCAGCAGCCCCTCGTTGGGGGCTGGCGGGAGGGTGGGAGAGACCCAGTACTTC
TRBD1	TRBV12-3/TRBV12-4	TRBJ1-1	once	CASTVGQGAFF	TGTGCCAGCACCGTAGGACAGGGAGCTTTCTTT
NA	TRBV7-9	TRBJ1-2	NA	CASSLVSREQRNYGYTF	TGTGCCAGCAGCTTAGTTTCCCGGGAGCAGAGGAACTATGGCTACACCTTC
NA	TRBV11-2	TRBJ2-7	NA	CASSPLAGKLLVGEQYF	TGTGCCAGCAGCCCACTAGCCGGAAAGCTGCTGGTTGGCGAGCAGTACTTC